This T cell receptor beta chain was captured in a study of blood T cell repertoires in COVID-19. At the level of the study: Acute and convalescent COVID-19 specimens originated in the United States, Italy and Spain. From T cells, B-cell-depleted T cells, or PBMCs came the material, which was cDNA or gDNA.

The CDR3 covers 13 residues. The germline V gene encodes CDR1 SGHTA and CDR2 FQGNSA. V was clipped by 5 bases and J by 3 bases, with 11 bases between them. Per the authors' pipeline: By means of reference gene primer amplification, nucleated cell counts were estimated. Method: immunoSEQ multiplex PCR; TCRdb's copy keeps in-frame clones and lacks some. V and J calls and clone size are those listed in that table; D and trimming were worked out from the DNA. The table lists around 130,000 clones, 80% to 90% of them singletons. The sequence derives from a man between 65 and 85 years old with active or convalescent COVID-19. Material: peripheral blood. The chain uses TRBV7-2 and TRBJ2-7; weak D call: TRBD1 (6 bases). CDR3 sequence: CASSPPDSYEQYF. The CDR3 nucleotides read TGTGCCAGCAGCCCGCCGGACAGCTACGAGCAGTACTTC.